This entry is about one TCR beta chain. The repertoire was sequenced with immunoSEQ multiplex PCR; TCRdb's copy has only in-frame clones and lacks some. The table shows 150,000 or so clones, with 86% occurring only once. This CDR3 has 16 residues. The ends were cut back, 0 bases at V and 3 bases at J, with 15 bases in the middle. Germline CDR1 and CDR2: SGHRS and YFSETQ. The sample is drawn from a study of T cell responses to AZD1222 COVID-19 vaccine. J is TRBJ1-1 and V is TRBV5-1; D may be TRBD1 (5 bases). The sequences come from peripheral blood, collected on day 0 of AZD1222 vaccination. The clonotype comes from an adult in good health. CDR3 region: CASSLDGRVGDTEAFF. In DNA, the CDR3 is TGCGCCAGCAGCTTGGACGGCAGGGTGGGGGACACTGAAGCTTTCTTT.